One and the same sample provided the 14 T cell receptor beta chains below, sequenced in a study of metastatic and nonmetastatic thyroid tumors. Each patient came to thyroid surgery without any prior treatment (of any kind). TCRdb re-called the PCR reads with MiXCR. Of tens of thousands of clones in the sample, around 12% were seen once. Sequencing was carried out using tumor tissue. The receptor source for this set is a female donor with papillary thyroid cancer or a benign thyroid nodule (not recorded which). Some clones in this sample may be carry-over from other donors' samples.

This clone has at least ten counts. CDR3 sequence: CACSGVGTGELFF. Written as DNA, the CDR3 is TGTGCCTGTTCTGGAGTAGGCACCGGGGAGCTGTTTTTT. The gene calls are TRBV30 and TRBJ2-2, with unresolved D. V shed 6 bases and J shed 4 bases, with 12 bases lying between them. The CDR3 has 13 residues. Germline CDR1 GTSNPN, CDR2 SVGIG (reference sequence).

The chain combines TRBV11-2 with TRBJ2-1, with 8 bases identical to TRBD2. The CDR3 is made up of 17 amino acids. The V and J ends lost 4 bases and 0 bases, in that order; junction bases with no gene match: 8. CDR1 and CDR2 (germline): SGHAT, FQNNGV. The chain's CDR3 is CASSYRLAPSSYNEQFF. CDR3 DNA sequence: TGTGCCAGCAGCTATCGACTAGCGCCAAGCTCCTACAATGAGCAGTTCTTC.

The chain recombines TRBV30 with TRBJ1-1; 10 bases map to TRBD1. Germline CDR1 GTSNPN, CDR2 SVGIG (reference sequence). J gave up 5 bases and V 4 bases, and 13 bases lay outside the gene matches. The CDR3 is 16 amino acids. The CDR3 coding sequence is TGTGCCTGGACCTCTAAGGACAGGGGGTGGAATACTGAAGCTTTCTTT. Encoded protein: CAWTSKDRGWNTEAFF. Combining the CDR3 with reference TRBV30 and TRBJ1-1 gives the whole variable domain SQTIHQWPATLVQPVGSPLSLECTVEGTSNPNLYWYRQAAGRGLQLLFYSVGIGQISSEVPQNLSASRPQDRQFILSSKKLLLSDSGFYLCAWTSKDRGWNTEAFFGQGTRLTVV.

Concerning this clone: A much bigger clone sits one base away, suggesting this may be a read error. The CDR3 DNA sequence: TGTGCCAGCATGAGGGGCCCCAGCCCGAGTAGCAATCAGCCCCAGCATTTT. This gives the protein CASMRGPSPSSNQPQHF. J is TRBJ1-5 and V is TRBV6-1, with a tentative D call TRBD1 (5 bases). The V gene lost 7 bases and the J gene lost 0 bases, with 19 bases spanning the gap. Germline CDR1 is MNHNS and CDR2 is SASEGT. The CDR3 sequence is 17 residues long.

The table lists this clone with many counts. The gene calls are TRBV27 and TRBJ2-7; 9 nucleotides align to TRBD2. Germline V gene sequence: CDR1 MNHEY, CDR2 SMNVEV (reference sequence). Germline trimming cut 6 bases from V and 3 bases from J; bases unmatched to any gene: 12. The CDR3 spans 16 residues. The CDR3 loop reads CASRKERTSVSYEQYF. CDR3 DNA: TGTGCCAGCAGAAAGGAGAGGACTAGCGTAAGCTACGAGCAGTACTTC.

In DNA form, the CDR3 reads TGTGCCAGCACAACGGAAGCAACTAATGAAAAACTGTTTTTT. It is translated as CASTTEATNEKLFF. This rearrangement joins TRBV2 to TRBJ1-4, with unresolved D. The CDR3 extends over 14 amino acids. Germline CDR1 reads SNHLY; CDR2 reads FYNNEI. V lost 7 bases and J lost 0, with 9 bases in between. The whole variable domain, remainder taken from reference TRBV2 and TRBJ1-4, is EPEVTQTPSHQVTQMGQEVILRCVPISNHLYFYWYRQILGQKVEFLVSFYNNEISEKSEIFDDQFSVERPDGSNFTLKIRSTKLEDSAMYFCASTTEATNEKLFFGSGTQLSVL.

This clone was seen ten or more times. The chain combines TRBV11-3 with TRBJ2-2; unclear D gene. Germline V CDR1 and CDR2: SGHNT, YENEEA. Trimming shortened V by 5 bases and J by 0 bases, and 13 bases separated the two germline ends. CDR3 length: 16 residues. CDR3 nucleotide sequence: TGTGCCAGCAGCCGAAGGGCTTTCGCGAACACCGGGGAGCTGTTTTTT. This translates into CASSRRAFANTGELFF.

This clone was observed many times. The rearrangement uses TRBV7-8 and TRBJ1-2, with TRBD1 as a possible D gene (5 bases). The CDR3 contains 16 residues. The germline V and J ends were trimmed by 2 bases and 7 bases, with 20 bases remaining between them. Germline V lookup: CDR1 SGHVS, CDR2 FQNEAQ. CDR3 residues: CASSLSSQGKAGGYTF. The CDR3 DNA follows: TGTGCCAGCAGCTTAAGTTCCCAGGGAAAGGCAGGTGGCTACACCTTC.

On this clone: Since a much larger clone is just one base distant, this may be a read error. The chain joins TRBV9 to TRBJ2-2; possibly TRBD2 for D (6 bases). CDR1 is SGDLS and CDR2 is YYNGEE in the germline V gene. This CDR3 is built from 16 residues. V was clipped by 0 bases and J by 7 bases, with 16 bases between them. This chain's CDR3 is CASSVGLVGADGELFF. The CDR3 nucleotides read TGTGCCAGCAGCGTAGGACTAGTGGGAGCTGACGGGGAGCTGTTTTTT.

This clone was observed once. The rearrangement links TRBV5-6 to TRBJ2-5; D call uncertain. The CDR3 consists of 13 residues. The V end lost 1 base, the J end lost 4 bases, and 8 bases lay between the germline ends. The germline V gene encodes CDR1 SGHDT and CDR2 YYEEEE. The CDR3, as DNA: TGTGCCAGCAGCTTGACTGGGCCAGAGACCCAGTACTTC. As protein: CASSLTGPETQYF.

The chain carries TRBV6-1 and TRBJ2-3; D gene uncertain. The germline V and J ends were trimmed by 4 bases and 2 bases, with 13 bases remaining between them. The CDR3 is 15 amino acids. Per germline, CDR1 MNHNS and CDR2 SASEGT. This chain's CDR3 is CASSVRAPLTDTQYF. The CDR3 nucleotides read TGTGCCAGCAGTGTCCGGGCCCCTCTCACAGATACGCAGTATTTT.

Many counts were recorded for this clone. The V call is TRBV13, the J call TRBJ2-7; D uncertain. The CDR3 is 15 amino acids. V gave up 1 base and J gave up 1 base, with 11 bases separating them. Germline CDR1 PRHDT, CDR2 FYEKMQ (reference sequence). CDR3 nucleotides: TGTGCCAGCAGCTTAGAGGCAGATTATTCCTACGAGCAGTACTTC. Translating gives CASSLEADYSYEQYF.

In this sample, this clone turned up many times. This chain links TRBV30 with TRBJ2-7; no definite D call. The CDR3 has 11 residues. Germline values: CDR1 GTSNPN, CDR2 SVGIG (reference sequence). Between the trimmed V and J ends, which lost 4 bases and 3 bases, there was a span of 7 bases. This chain's CDR3 is CAWTSSYEQYF. CDR3 coding DNA: TGTGCCTGGACCTCCAGCTACGAGCAGTACTTC.

This clone was seen many times. The chain combines TRBV15 with TRBJ2-2; no reliable D call. Germline loops: CDR1 LNHNV, CDR2 YYDKDF (reference sequence). V lost 1 base to trimming and J lost 7 bases, with 16 bases between them. The CDR3 is 16 amino acids. This chain's CDR3 is CATSRVGTARGGELFF. The DNA of the CDR3 is TGTGCCACCAGCAGAGTAGGCACTGCACGAGGCGGGGAGCTGTTTTTT.